The rows below give T cell receptor beta chains drawn from one sample of a study of preoperative IRX-2 immunotherapy in early breast cancer. Method: immunoSEQ multiplex PCR; TCRdb's copy keeps in-frame clones and lacks some. This sample has around 34,000 clones; 90% to 95% occur once, and the top ten carry under 8%. This sample was gathered from a patient treated with IRX-2 immunotherapy. The receptors derive from a human donor with breast cancer. Each CDR3 is given with its conserved first and last residue. The order of the fields is clone size, D gene, CDR3 length, V gene, J gene, CDR3 DNA, CDR3 protein. A D gene is named only where the DNA matches it firmly. Expanded clones are given a class, and other clones once, few, many or no size at all.

>NA|TRBD2|15|TRBV9|TRBJ2-1
TGTGCCAGCAGCGCGGTGAGCGGGAGGGACAATGAGCAGTTCTTC
CASSAVSGRDNEQFF
>NA|TRBD1|14|TRBV6-1|TRBJ2-3
TGTGCCAGCTTTAGGGGACAGAGCACAGATACGCAGTATTTT
CASFRGQSTDTQYF
>NA|NA|17|TRBV5-1|TRBJ2-2
TGCGCCAGCAGACAACGGGTGGGGGGCCAGAACACCGGGGAGCTGTTTTTT
CASRQRVGGQNTGELFF
>NA|NA|15|TRBV9|TRBJ2-1
TGTGCCAGCAGCGTAGGCCGAAGCTCCTACAATGAGCAGTTCTTC
CASSVGRSSYNEQFF
>NA|NA|13|TRBV19|TRBJ1-5
TGTGCCAGTATTGGGCCGTGGAGTCAGCCCCAGCATTTT
CASIGPWSQPQHF
>NA|NA|14|TRBV7-3|TRBJ2-1
TGTGCCAGCAGCACGACCAGGAAATCCAATGAGCAGTTCTTC
CASSTTRKSNEQFF
>NA|TRBD2|17|TRBV28|TRBJ2-3
TGTGCCAGCAGTGCTTTAGCGGGAGTGAAAACCACAGATACGCAGTATTTT
CASSALAGVKTTDTQYF
>NA|TRBD2|13|TRBV2|TRBJ2-5
TGTGCCAGCAGTGCGTTAAGCGGGGGGACCCAGTACTTC
CASSALSGGTQYF
>NA|NA|14|TRBV21-1|TRBJ2-4
TGTGCCAGCAGCCTACAGGGCGCCAAAAACATTCAGTACTTC
CASSLQGAKNIQYF
>NA|NA|12|TRBV2|TRBJ2-7
TGTGCCAGCTTAACAGGGACGGGAGAGCAGTACTTC
CASLTGTGEQYF
>NA|NA|18|TRBV4-2|TRBJ2-4
TGTGCCAGCAAGATCTGGCCCAGCGGAGAGATAGCCAAAAACATTCAGTACTTC
CASKIWPSGEIAKNIQYF
>NA|NA|13|TRBV28|TRBJ1-1
TGTGCCAGCAGTTTGGGGGTTGGGGGAAGAGCTTTCTTT
CASSLGVGGRAFF
>NA|NA|15|TRBV19|TRBJ2-3
TGTGCCAGTAGTATCCGGGGCCGTAGCACAGATACGCAGTATTTT
CASSIRGRSTDTQYF
>NA|NA|14|TRBV6-1|TRBJ1-1
TGTGCCAGCAGTGTTAGACCGTTCAACACTGAAGCTTTCTTT
CASSVRPFNTEAFF
>NA|NA|15|TRBV11-2|TRBJ2-3
TGTGCCAGCAGCTTATTTGCAGGTCCTACAGATACGCAGTATTTT
CASSLFAGPTDTQYF
>once|NA|14|TRBV5-1|TRBJ2-2
TGCGCCAGCAGCTTGGTTGCAGGATCCGGGGAGCTGTTTTTT
CASSLVAGSGELFF
>NA|NA|14|TRBV6-1|TRBJ2-7
TGTGCCAGCGGATCGTCGGGGGGCATGCACGAGCAGTACTTC
CASGSSGGMHEQYF
>once|TRBD2|15|TRBV15|TRBJ2-7
TGTGCCACCAGCAGAGAGCTAGCGGGCTCCTACGAGCAGTACTTC
CATSRELAGSYEQYF
>NA|NA|15|TRBV7-2|TRBJ2-2
TGTGCCAGCAGCTTAGGGCAGACCAACGCCGGGGAGCTGTTTTTT
CASSLGQTNAGELFF
>NA|TRBD2|15|TRBV9|TRBJ2-1
TGTGCCAGCAGCCTCAGCGGGAGCCCCAACAATGAGCAGTTCTTC
CASSLSGSPNNEQFF
>NA|TRBD1|15|TRBV18|TRBJ1-4
TGTGCCAGCTCACCCCCGGGACAGGGAAATGAAAAACTGTTTTTT
CASSPPGQGNEKLFF
>NA|TRBD2|17|TRBV7-9|TRBJ2-5
TGTGCCAGCAGCTTGCAGACTAGCCGGGGGGTCCAAGAGACCCAGTACTTC
CASSLQTSRGVQETQYF
>NA|TRBD2|15|TRBV5-4|TRBJ2-1
TGTGCCAGCAGCTTGGGAGCGGGGGGGTACAATGAGCAGTTCTTC
CASSLGAGGYNEQFF
>NA|NA|13|TRBV9|TRBJ1-1
TGTGCCAGCAGCTTTGGGGGGAGCACTGAAGCTTTCTTT
CASSFGGSTEAFF
>once|TRBD1|14|TRBV7-3|TRBJ2-2
TGTGCCAGTGGGAGAGGGGGCAACACCGGGGAGCTGTTTTTT
CASGRGGNTGELFF
>few|TRBD2|14|TRBV19|TRBJ2-7
TGTGCCAGGGGGAGCGGGAGGGCCTTCTACGAGCAGTACTTC
CARGSGRAFYEQYF